This entry lists 5 T cell receptor beta chains sequenced from one sample in a study of human T cells and chemical hapten exposure (dated by TCRdb to about 2021). The time point label, as the study defines it: pre-sensitization, week 0. The treatment or condition label, as the study defines it: therapeutic diphenylcyclopropenone sensitization with weekly scalp DPC. Library prep was done by RACE. Reads for this sample came from a NextSeq 500. TCRdb trimmed the raw reads at Q25, called clones with MiXCR and kept productive beta chains. Rows are combined by CDR3 protein, so each entry shows the most common genes and DNA. The sample table records about 98,000 distinct CDR3 sequences; 9.5% to 14% of these occur just once. The ten largest clones represent approximately 3.1% of the sample. The sequences come from whole blood, collected in connection with sensitization to the hapten diphenylcyclopropenone (DPC). These receptors all stem from a woman aged 60-70 years with alopecia areata. Some clones in this sample may be carry-over from other donors' samples.

This clonotype was counted ten times or more. CDR3 protein: CASSTAPPGDQPQHF. In DNA, the CDR3 is TGTGCCAGCTCCACCGCCCCCCCGGGCGATCAGCCCCAGCATTTT. The chain carries TRBV18 and TRBJ1-5; no firm D call. Looked up from germline, CDR1 is KGHSH and CDR2 is LQKENI. V was cut by 6 bases and J by 5 bases, with 17 bases left in between. This CDR3 has 15 amino acids. Filled out from reference TRBV18 and TRBJ1-5, the complete variable domain reads NAGVMQNPRHLVRRRGQEARLRCSPMKGHSHVYWYRQLPEEGLKFMVYLQKENIIDESGMPKERFSAEFPKEGPSILRIQQVVRGDSAAYFCASSTAPPGDQPQHFGDGTRLSIL.

This clonotype was detected only a few times. The V gene is TRBV29-1, the J gene TRBJ1-1, with unresolved D. The germline V gene has CDR1 SQVTM and CDR2 ANQGSEA. Trimming removed 6 bases at V and 2 bases at J, with 13 bases between. The CDR3 is made up of 13 amino acids. The CDR3 DNA follows: TGCAGCGTGGGCAGGATCCCAAACACTGAAGCTTTCTTT. Translation: CSVGRIPNTEAFF.

This clonotype was detected only a few times. CDR3 bases: TGTGCCATCAAGCCGGGACAGGGATTGTGCACCTTC. This sequence encodes CAIKPGQGLCTF. The rearrangement uses TRBV10-3 and TRBJ1-2; 9 bases agree with TRBD1. The CDR3 sequence is 12 residues long. Trimming at V came to 7 bases and at J to 13 bases, leaving 10 bases not matched to a gene. The germline CDR1 and CDR2 sequences are ENHRY and SYGVKD.

On this clonotype: The junction differs from germline at one of its ends, possibly a read error. This CDR3 is CASRSENYVQYF. Here the CDR3 DNA reads TGTGCCAGCCGCAGCGAGAATTACGTGCAGTACTTC. This chain connects TRBV18 to TRBJ2-7; D unclear. The germline gives CDR1 KGHSH, CDR2 LQKENI. The CDR3 covers 12 residues. The variable domain in full, completed from reference TRBV18 and TRBJ2-7, reads NAGVMQNPRHLVRRRGQEARLRCSPMKGHSHVYWYRQLPEEGLKFMVYLQKENIIDESGMPKERFSAEFPKEGPSILRIQQVVRGDSAAYFCASRSENYVQYFGPGTRLTVT.

This clonotype was detected many times. This CDR3 reads CASSYSRVRGEYNEQFF. The CDR3 DNA sequence: TGTGCCAGCAGTTACTCACGGGTGCGGGGAGAATACAATGAGCAGTTCTTC. The rearrangement joins TRBV6-5 to TRBJ2-1, with D possibly matching TRBD2 (6 bases). There are 17 residues in the CDR3. Germline V gives CDR1 MNHEY, CDR2 SVGAGI. V shed 0 bases and J shed 4 bases, with 16 bases lying between them.